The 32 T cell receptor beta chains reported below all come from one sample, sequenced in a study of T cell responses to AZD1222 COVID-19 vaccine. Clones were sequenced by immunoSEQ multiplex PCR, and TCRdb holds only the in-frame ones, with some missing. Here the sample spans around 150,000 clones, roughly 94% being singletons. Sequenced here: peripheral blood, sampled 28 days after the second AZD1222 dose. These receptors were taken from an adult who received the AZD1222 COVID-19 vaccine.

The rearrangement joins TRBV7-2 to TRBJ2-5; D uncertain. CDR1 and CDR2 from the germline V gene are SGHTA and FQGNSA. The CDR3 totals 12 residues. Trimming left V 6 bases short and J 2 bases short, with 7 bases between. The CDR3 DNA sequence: TGTGCCAGCAGAGGACCACAAGAGACCCAGTACTTC. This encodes CASRGPQETQYF.

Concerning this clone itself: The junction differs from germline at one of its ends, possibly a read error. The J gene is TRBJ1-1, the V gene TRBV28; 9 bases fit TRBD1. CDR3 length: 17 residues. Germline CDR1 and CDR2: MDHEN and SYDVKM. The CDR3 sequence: CASSILHGGQGNPEAFF. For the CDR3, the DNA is TGTGCCAGCAGTATACTCCATGGAGGACAGGGGAACCCTGAAGCTTTCTTT.

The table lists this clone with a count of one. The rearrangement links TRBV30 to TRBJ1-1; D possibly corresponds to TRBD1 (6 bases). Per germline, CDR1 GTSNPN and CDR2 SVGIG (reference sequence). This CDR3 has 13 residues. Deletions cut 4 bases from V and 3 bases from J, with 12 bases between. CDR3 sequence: CAWILQGDTEAFF. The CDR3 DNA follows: TGTGCCTGGATATTACAGGGAGACACTGAAGCTTTCTTT.

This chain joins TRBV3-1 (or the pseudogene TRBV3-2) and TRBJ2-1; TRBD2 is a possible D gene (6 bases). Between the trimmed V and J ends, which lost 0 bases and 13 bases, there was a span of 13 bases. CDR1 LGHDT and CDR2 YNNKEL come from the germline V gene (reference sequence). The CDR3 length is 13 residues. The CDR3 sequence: CASSQEHAGTQFF. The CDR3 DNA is TGTGCCAGCAGCCAAGAACACGCGGGGACCCAGTTCTTC.

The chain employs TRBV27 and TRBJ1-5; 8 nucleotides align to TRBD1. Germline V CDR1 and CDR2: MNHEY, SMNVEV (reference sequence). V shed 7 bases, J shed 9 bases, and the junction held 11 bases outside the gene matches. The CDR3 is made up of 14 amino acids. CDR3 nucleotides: TGTGCCAGCATGGAAGGGACAGGCGTTGGGCCCCAGCATTTT. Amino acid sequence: CASMEGTGVGPQHF.

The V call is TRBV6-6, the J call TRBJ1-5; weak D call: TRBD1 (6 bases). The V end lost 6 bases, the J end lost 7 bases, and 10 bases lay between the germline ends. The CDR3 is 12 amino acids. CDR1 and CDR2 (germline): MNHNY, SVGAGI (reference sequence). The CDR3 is CASRGGRQPQHF. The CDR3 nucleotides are TGTGCCAGCAGGGGGGGGCGGCAGCCCCAGCATTTT.

As DNA, the CDR3 is TGTGCCAGCAGCGCACACGGAACCGGGGAGCTGTTTTTT. Translated: CASSAHGTGELFF. This sequence joins TRBV11-3 and TRBJ2-2; D uncertain. V was pared by 5 bases and J by 5 bases, with 9 bases between. CDR1 and CDR2 from the germline V gene are SGHNT and YENEEA. There are 13 residues in the CDR3.

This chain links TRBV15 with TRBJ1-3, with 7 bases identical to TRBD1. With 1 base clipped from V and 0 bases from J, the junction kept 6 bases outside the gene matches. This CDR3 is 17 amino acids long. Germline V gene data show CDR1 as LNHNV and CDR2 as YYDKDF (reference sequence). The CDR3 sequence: CATSRAPRDSSGNTIYF. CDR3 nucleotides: TGTGCCACCAGCAGAGCCCCGCGGGACAGCTCTGGAAACACCATATATTTT.

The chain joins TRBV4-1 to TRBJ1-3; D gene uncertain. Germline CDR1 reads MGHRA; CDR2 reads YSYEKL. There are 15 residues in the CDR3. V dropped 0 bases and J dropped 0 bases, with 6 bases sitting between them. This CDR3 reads CASSQDLYSGNTIYF. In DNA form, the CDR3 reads TGCGCCAGCAGCCAAGATCTCTACTCTGGAAACACCATATATTTT.

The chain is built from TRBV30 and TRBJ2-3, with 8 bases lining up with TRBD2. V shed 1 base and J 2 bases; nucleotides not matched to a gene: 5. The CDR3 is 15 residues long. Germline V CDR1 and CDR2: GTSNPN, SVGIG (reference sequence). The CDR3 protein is CAWSGTSPDTDTQYF. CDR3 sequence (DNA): TGTGCCTGGAGTGGGACTAGCCCAGACACAGATACGCAGTATTTT.

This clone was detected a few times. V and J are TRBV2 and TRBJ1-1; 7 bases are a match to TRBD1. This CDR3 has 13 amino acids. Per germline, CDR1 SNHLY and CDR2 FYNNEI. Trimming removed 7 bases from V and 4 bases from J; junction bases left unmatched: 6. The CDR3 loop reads CASTTGDSTEAFF. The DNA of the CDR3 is TGTGCCAGCACCACGGGGGACAGCACTGAAGCTTTCTTT.

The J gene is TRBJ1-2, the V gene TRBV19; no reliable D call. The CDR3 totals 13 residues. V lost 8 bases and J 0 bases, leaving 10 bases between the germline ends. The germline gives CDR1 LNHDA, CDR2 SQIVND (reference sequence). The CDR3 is CASLDRANYGYTF. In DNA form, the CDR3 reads TGTGCCAGTTTGGACCGAGCTAACTATGGCTACACCTTC.

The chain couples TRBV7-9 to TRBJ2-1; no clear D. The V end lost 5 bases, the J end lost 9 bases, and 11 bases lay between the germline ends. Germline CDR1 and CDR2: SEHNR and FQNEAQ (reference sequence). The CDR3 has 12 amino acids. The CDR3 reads CASSPLSGEQFF. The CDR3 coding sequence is TGTGCCAGCAGCCCCCTTAGTGGTGAGCAGTTCTTC.

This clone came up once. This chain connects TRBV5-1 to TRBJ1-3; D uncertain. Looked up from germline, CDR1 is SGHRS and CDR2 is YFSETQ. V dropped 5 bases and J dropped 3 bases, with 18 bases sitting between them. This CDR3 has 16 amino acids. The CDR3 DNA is TGCGCCAGCAGTCTCGGAGTGCAAAGCCTTGGAAACACCATATATTTT. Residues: CASSLGVQSLGNTIYF.

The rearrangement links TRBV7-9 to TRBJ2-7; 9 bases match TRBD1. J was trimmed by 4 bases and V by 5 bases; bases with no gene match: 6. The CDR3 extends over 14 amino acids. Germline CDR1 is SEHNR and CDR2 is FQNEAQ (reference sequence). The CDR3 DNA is TGTGCCAGCAGCCCCGGGACAGGGTTTTACGAGCAGTACTTC. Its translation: CASSPGTGFYEQYF. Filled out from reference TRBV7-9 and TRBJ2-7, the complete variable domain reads DTGVSQNPRHKITKRGQNVTFRCDPISEHNRLYWYRQTLGQGPEFLTYFQNEAQLEKSRLLSDRFSAERPKGSFSTLEIQRTEQGDSAMYLCASSPGTGFYEQYFGPGTRLTVT.

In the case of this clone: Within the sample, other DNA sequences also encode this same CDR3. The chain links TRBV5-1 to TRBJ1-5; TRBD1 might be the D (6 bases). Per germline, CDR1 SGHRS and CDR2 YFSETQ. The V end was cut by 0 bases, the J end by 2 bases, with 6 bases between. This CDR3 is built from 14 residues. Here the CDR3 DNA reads TGCGCCAGCAGCTTGGAGGGGGGCAATCAGCCCCAGCATTTT. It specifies CASSLEGGNQPQHF.

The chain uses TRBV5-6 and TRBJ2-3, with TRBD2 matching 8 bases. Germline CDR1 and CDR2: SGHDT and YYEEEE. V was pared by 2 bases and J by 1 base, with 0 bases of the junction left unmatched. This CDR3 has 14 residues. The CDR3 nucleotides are TGTGCCAGCAGCTTAGCGGGGGGCACAGATACGCAGTATTTT. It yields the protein CASSLAGGTDTQYF.

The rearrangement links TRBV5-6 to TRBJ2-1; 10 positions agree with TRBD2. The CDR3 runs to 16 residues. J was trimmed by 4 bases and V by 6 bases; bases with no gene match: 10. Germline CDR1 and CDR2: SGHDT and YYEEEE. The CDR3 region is CASIETGTSVYNEQFF. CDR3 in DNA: TGTGCCAGCATCGAGACCGGGACTAGCGTATACAATGAGCAGTTCTTC.

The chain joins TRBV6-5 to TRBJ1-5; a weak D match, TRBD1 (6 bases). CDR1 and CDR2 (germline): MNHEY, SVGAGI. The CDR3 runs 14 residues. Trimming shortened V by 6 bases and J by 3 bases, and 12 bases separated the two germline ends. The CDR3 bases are TGTGCCAGCAGGGCAGGGGTCCTCAATCAGCCCCAGCATTTT. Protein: CASRAGVLNQPQHF.

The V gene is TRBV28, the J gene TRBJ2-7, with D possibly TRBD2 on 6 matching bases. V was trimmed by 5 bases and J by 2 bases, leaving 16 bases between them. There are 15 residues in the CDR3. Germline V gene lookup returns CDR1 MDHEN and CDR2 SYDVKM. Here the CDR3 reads CASSTRDFRTYEQYF. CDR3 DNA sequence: TGTGCCAGCAGTACTAGGGACTTCCGGACCTACGAGCAGTACTTC. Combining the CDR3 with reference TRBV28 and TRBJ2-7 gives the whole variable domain DVKVTQSSRYLVKRTGEKVFLECVQDMDHENMFWYRQDPGLGLRLIYFSYDVKMKEKGDIPEGYSVSREKKERFSLILESASTNQTSMYLCASSTRDFRTYEQYFGPGTRLTVT.

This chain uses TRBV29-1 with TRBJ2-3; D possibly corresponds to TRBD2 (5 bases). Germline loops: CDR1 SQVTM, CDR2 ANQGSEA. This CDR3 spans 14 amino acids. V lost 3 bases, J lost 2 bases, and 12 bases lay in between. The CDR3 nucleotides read TGCAGCGTTGAGAGCGGAGCTCACACAGATACGCAGTATTTT. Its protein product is CSVESGAHTDTQYF.

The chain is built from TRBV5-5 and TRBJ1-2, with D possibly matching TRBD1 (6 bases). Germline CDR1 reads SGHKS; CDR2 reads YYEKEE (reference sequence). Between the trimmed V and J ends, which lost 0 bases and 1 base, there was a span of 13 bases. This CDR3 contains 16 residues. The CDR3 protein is CASSLAQGWDNYGYTF. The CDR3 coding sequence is TGTGCCAGCAGCTTGGCCCAGGGGTGGGATAACTATGGCTACACCTTC.

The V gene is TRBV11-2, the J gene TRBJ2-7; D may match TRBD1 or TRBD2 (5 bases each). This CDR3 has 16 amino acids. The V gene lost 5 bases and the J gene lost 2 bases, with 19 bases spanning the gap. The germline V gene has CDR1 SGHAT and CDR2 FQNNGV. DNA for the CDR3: TGTGCCAGCAGCCTTAGACGGGGCAAAGAGACCTACGAGCAGTACTTC. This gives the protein CASSLRRGKETYEQYF. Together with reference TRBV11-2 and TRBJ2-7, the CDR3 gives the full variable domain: EAGVAQSPRYKIIEKRQSVAFWCNPISGHATLYWYQQILGQGPKLLIQFQNNGVVDDSQLPKDRFSAERLKGVDSTLKIQPAKLEDSAVYLCASSLRRGKETYEQYFGPGTRLTVT.

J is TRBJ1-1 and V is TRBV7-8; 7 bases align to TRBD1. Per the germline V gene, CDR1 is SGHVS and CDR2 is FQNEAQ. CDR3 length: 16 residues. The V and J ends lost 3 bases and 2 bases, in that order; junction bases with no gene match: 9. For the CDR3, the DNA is TGTGCCAGCAGCTTTTTCCAAACAGGGGATAACACTGAAGCTTTCTTT. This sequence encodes CASSFFQTGDNTEAFF.

The CDR3 coding sequence is TGTGCCAGCAGTTTGCCACAGGGGGCGATCTCCTACGAGCAGTACTTC. It encodes CASSLPQGAISYEQYF. The V call is TRBV6-2 or TRBV6-3, the J call TRBJ2-7, with TRBD1 matching over 9 bases. The CDR3 has 16 residues. Germline V gene sequence: CDR1 MNHEY, CDR2 SVGEGT. V trimming: 4 bases; J trimming: 0 bases; junction bases outside the gene matches: 7.

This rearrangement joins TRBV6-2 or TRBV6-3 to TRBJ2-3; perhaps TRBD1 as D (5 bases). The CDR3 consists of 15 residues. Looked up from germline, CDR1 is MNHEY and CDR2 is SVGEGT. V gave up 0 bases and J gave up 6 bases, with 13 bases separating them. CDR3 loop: CASSYSTLAGDTQYF. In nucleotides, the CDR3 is TGTGCCAGCAGTTACTCGACATTGGCAGGGGATACGCAGTATTTT.

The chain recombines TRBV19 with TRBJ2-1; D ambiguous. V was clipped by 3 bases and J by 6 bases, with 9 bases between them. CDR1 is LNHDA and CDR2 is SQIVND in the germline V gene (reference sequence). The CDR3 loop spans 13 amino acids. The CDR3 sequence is CASSISTRNEQFF. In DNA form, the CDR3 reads TGTGCCAGTAGTATTTCCACACGCAATGAGCAGTTCTTC.

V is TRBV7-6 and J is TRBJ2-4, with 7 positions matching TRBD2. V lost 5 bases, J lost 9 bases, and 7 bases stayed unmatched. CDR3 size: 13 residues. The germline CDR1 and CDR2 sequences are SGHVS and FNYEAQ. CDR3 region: CASSAREGGIQYF. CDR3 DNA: TGTGCCAGCAGCGCCAGGGAGGGTGGCATTCAGTACTTC.

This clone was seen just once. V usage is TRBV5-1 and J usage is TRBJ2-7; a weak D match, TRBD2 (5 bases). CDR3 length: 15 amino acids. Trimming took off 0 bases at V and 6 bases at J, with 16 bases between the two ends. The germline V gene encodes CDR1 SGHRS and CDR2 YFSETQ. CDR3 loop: CASSLVGIVPAEQYF. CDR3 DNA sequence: TGCGCCAGCAGCTTGGTCGGGATCGTCCCAGCCGAGCAGTACTTC. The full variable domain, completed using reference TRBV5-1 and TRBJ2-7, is KAGVTQTPRYLIKTRGQQVTLSCSPISGHRSVSWYQQTPGQGLQFLFEYFSETQRNKGNFPGRFSGRQFSNSRSEMNVSTLELGDSALYLCASSLVGIVPAEQYFGPGTRLTVT.

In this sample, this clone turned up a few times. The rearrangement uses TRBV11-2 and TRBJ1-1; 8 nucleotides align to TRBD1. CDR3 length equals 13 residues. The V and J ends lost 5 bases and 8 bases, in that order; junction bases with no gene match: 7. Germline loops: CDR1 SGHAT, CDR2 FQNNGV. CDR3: CASSTRTGLEAFF. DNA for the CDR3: TGTGCCAGCAGCACCCGGACAGGGCTCGAAGCTTTCTTT. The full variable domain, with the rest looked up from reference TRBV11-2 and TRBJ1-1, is EAGVAQSPRYKIIEKRQSVAFWCNPISGHATLYWYQQILGQGPKLLIQFQNNGVVDDSQLPKDRFSAERLKGVDSTLKIQPAKLEDSAVYLCASSTRTGLEAFFGQGTRLTVV.

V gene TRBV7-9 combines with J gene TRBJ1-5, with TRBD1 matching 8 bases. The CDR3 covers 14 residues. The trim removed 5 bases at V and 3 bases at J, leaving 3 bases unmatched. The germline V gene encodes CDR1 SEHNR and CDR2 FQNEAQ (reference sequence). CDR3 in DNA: TGTGCCAGCAGCCAGACAGGGGTCAATCAGCCCCAGCATTTT. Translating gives CASSQTGVNQPQHF.

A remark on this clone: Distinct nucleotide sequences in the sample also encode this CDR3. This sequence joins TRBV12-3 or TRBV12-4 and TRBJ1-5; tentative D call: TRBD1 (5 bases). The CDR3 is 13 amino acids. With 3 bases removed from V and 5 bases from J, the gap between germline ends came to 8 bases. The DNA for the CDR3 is TGTGCCAGCAGTTTCGGGGGAGATCAGCCCCAGCATTTT. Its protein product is CASSFGGDQPQHF.